This TCR beta chain was retrieved from a study of cytomegalovirus exposure and HLA in healthy donors. As for the study in general: Inside one of the first data releases sat 80 million to 95 million unique TCRs taken from HLA-typed donors.

The study's findings and limits: Previous analysis showed most TCR beta V segments were productive about 87% or about 30% of the time. Reportedly, fewer N-insertions than the 666-donor mean appeared in an Asian-associated ancestry cluster in a later analysis.

Comment on this clone: What it binds is not known.

The PCR contained 60 Vbeta and 13 Jbeta primers. The protocol was immunoSEQ multiplex PCR, while the TCRdb copy is restricted to in-frame clones and leaves out a portion. The profile shows approximately 110,000 clones, 70% to 75% of them singletons. Germline CDR1 reads SGHDT; CDR2 reads YYEEEE. Unmatched junction bases numbered 16, after V lost 0 bases and J lost 9 bases. The CDR3 is 18 residues long. The V gene is TRBV5-6, the J gene TRBJ2-1; 9 positions match TRBD2. The sequence derives from a woman between 35 and 50 years old in good health and CMV-seronegative. Material for sequencing was PBMCs. The DNA for the CDR3 is TGTGCCAGCAGCTTGGGCCTGGGGCTAGCGGGGCCTAAGGGTGAGCAGTTCTTC. It yields the protein CASSLGLGLAGPKGEQFF.